Only one count was recorded for the clone carrying this T cell receptor (beta chain). Assay used: immunoSEQ multiplex PCR; TCRdb lists only in-frame clones, some missing. This table has 250,000 or so clones, around 86% appearing once. The CDR3 consists of 18 residues. Germline-derived CDR1 and CDR2 are SGHNT and YENEEA. The ends lost 2 bases at V and 2 bases at J; junction bases unmatched: 11. Participants reported their clinical history, and cohort assignment relied on those reports. Cohort 3 donors were reported recovered after two negative PCRs, clearance, or symptom resolution. This record comes from a study of blood T cell repertoires in COVID-19. Overall study context: Sites across the United States, Italy and Spain contributed samples from acute and convalescent COVID-19. Sources were T cells, B-cell-depleted T cells, or PBMCs; the material itself was cDNA or gDNA.

The specimen was PBMCs or T cells enriched from blood (not recorded which). The chain combines TRBV11-3 with TRBJ2-5; 10 nucleotides match TRBD2. The source is a woman aged 50 to 60 who had recovered from COVID-19. CDR3 DNA: TGTGCCAGCAGCTTAAGGCTAGCGGGGGCATGGGGTCAAGAGACCCAGTACTTC. Protein: CASSLRLAGAWGQETQYF.